These T cell receptor beta chains were read from a single sample in a study of cytomegalovirus exposure and HLA in healthy donors. TCRdb keeps only in-frame clones here, not all; method: immunoSEQ multiplex PCR. Here the sample spans some 170,000 clones, around three quarters being singletons. Sequencing was done on a sample of PBMCs. The source is a man in his forties or fifties in good health and CMV-seronegative. Each CDR3 is given with its conserved first and last residue. Fields, in order: D gene, J gene, clone size, V gene, CDR3 protein, CDR3 DNA. The D gene is left open where the match is weak. The size of a clone is reported for some rows only, either as once, few or many, or as a class for expanded clones.

- TRBJ1-5 - TRBV19 CASLPTDYSNQPQHF TGTGCCAGCCTACCGACGGACTATAGCAATCAGCCCCAGCATTTT
TRBD1 TRBJ1-5 once TRBV2 CASRDPSRGSNQPQHF TGTGCCAGCAGAGACCCCTCCAGGGGGAGCAATCAGCCCCAGCATTTT
TRBD2 TRBJ2-7 - TRBV6-1 CASRLTSLTYEQYF TGTGCCAGCAGACTGACTAGCTTAACCTACGAGCAGTACTTC
- TRBJ2-7 - TRBV4-2 CASSQDKRAGSYEQYF TGTGCCAGCAGCCAAGATAAGCGGGCGGGTTCCTACGAGCAGTACTTC
- TRBJ2-7 - TRBV28 CASRNQGSYEQYF TGTGCCAGCAGGAACCAGGGATCCTACGAGCAGTACTTC
- TRBJ2-5 - TRBV11-2 CASSTTDDREEGQYF TGTGCCAGCAGCACCACTGATGACAGGGAGGAGGGCCAGTACTTC
TRBD1 TRBJ1-5 - TRBV7-2 CASSTGQGAGQPQHF TGTGCCAGCAGCACGGGACAGGGGGCTGGTCAGCCCCAGCATTTT
- TRBJ1-2 - TRBV6-5 CASSYSRGSNYGYTF TGTGCCAGCAGTTACTCTAGGGGGTCTAACTATGGCTACACCTTC
TRBD1 TRBJ2-3 - TRBV25-1 CASKRTGSSTDTQYF TGTGCCAGCAAACGGACAGGTTCTAGCACAGATACGCAGTATTTT
TRBD1 TRBJ1-1 - TRBV7-2 CASSFLPIRDRVDTEAFF TGTGCCAGCAGCTTCCTACCTATCCGGGACAGGGTGGACACTGAAGCTTTCTTT
- TRBJ2-2 - TRBV7-9 CSSSLGAFTGELFF TGTTCCAGCAGCTTAGGGGCATTCACCGGGGAGCTGTTTTTT